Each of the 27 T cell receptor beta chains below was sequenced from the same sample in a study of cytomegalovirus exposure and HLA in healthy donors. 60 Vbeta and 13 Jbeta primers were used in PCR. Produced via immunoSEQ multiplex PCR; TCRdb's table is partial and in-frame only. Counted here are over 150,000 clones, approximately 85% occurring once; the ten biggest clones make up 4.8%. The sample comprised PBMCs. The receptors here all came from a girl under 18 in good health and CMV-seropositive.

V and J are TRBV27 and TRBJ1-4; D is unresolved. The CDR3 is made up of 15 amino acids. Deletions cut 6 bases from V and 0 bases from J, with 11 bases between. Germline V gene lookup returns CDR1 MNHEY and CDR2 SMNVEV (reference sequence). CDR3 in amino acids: CASRKSFATNEKLFF. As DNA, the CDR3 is TGTGCCAGCAGGAAGAGTTTTGCAACTAATGAAAAACTGTTTTTT.

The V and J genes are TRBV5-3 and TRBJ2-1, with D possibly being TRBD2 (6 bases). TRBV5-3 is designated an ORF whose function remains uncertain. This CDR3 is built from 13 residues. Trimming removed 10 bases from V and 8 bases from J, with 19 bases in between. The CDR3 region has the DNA TGTGCCCTCTGGCGGGGTCCACCCGATGAGCAGTTCTTC. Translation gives CALWRGPPDEQFF.

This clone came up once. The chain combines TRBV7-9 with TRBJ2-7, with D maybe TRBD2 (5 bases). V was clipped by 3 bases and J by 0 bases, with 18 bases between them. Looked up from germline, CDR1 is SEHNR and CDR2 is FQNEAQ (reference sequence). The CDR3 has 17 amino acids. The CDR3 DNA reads TGTGCCAGCAGCTTTACCCGAGAGCCGGGGAACTCCTACGAGCAGTACTTC. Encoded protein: CASSFTREPGNSYEQYF.

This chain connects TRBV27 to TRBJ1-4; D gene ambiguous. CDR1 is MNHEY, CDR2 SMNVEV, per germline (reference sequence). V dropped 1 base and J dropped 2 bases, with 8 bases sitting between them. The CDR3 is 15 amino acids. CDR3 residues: CASSLFSGTNEKLFF. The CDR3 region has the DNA TGTGCCAGCAGTTTATTCAGCGGGACTAATGAAAAACTGTTTTTT.

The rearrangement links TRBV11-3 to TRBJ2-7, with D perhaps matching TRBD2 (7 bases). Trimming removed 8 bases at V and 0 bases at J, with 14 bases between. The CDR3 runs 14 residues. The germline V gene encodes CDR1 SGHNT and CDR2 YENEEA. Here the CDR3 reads CASSEGGASYEQYF. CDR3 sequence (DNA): TGTGCCAGCTCGGAGGGGGGGGCCTCCTACGAGCAGTACTTC.

As DNA, the CDR3 is TGTGCCACCAGCCTCTCCGGAAGAGGGGGAGATACGCAGTATTTT. Protein: CATSLSGRGGDTQYF. The chain has TRBV15 and TRBJ2-3; D is possibly TRBD1 (6 bases). Looked up from germline, CDR1 is LNHNV and CDR2 is YYDKDF (reference sequence). V was shortened by 5 bases and J by 5 bases, with 17 bases between the two germline ends. This CDR3 is built from 15 residues.

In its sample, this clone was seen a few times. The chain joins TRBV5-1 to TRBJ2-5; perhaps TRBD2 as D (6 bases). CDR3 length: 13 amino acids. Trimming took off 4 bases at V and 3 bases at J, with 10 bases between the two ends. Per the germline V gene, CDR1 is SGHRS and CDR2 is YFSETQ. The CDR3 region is CASSRRLEETQYF. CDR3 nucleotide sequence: TGCGCCAGCAGCCGCAGACTAGAAGAGACCCAGTACTTC.

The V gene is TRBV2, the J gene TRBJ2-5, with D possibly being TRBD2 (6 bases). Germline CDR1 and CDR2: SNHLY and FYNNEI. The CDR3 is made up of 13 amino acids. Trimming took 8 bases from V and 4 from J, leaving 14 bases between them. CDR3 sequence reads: CASSRGAAETQYF. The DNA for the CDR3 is TGTGCCAGCTCACGCGGGGCGGCAGAGACCCAGTACTTC.

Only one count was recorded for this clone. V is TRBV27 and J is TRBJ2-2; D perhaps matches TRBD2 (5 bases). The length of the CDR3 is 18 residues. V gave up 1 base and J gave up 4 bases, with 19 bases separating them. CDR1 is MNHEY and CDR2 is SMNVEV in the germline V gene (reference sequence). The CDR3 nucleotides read TGTGCCAGCAGTTTATTATCGGACGGGGAACGTGTCACCGGGGAGCTGTTTTTT. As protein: CASSLLSDGERVTGELFF.

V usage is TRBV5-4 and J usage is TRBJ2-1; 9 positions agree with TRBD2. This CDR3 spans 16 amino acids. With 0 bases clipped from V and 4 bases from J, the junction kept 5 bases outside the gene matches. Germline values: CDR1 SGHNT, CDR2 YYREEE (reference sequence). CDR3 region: CASSLGRGGTYNEQFF. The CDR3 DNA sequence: TGTGCCAGCAGCTTGGGGCGGGGGGGAACTTACAATGAGCAGTTCTTC.

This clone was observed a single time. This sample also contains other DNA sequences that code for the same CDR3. In DNA form, the CDR3 reads TGTGCCACCAGCAGGGACAGGGTTGTTTACACTGAAGCTTTCTTT. Residues: CATSRDRVVYTEAFF. This rearrangement joins TRBV15 to TRBJ1-1; 8 nucleotides match TRBD1. Germline V gene lookup returns CDR1 LNHNV and CDR2 YYDKDF (reference sequence). Trimming took 3 bases from V and 3 from J; bases not matched to a gene: 6. The CDR3 consists of 15 residues.

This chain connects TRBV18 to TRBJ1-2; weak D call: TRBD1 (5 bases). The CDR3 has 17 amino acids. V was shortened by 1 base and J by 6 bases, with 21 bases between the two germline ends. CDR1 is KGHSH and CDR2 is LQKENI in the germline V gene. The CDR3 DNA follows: TGTGCCAGCTCACCACTCGGTCCTCGACAGTCAGGCGATGGCTACACCTTC. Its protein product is CASSPLGPRQSGDGYTF.

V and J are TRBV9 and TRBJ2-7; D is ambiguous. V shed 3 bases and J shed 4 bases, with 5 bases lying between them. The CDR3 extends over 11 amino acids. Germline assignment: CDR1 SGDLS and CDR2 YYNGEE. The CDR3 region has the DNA TGTGCCAGCAGCGCTTATTACGAGCAGTACTTC. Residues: CASSAYYEQYF.

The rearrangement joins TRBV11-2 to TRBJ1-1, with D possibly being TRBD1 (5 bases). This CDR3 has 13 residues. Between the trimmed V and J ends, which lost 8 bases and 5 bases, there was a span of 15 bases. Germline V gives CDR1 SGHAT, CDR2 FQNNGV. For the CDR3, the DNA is TGTGCCAGCCGAGTGGGGGGGAGGACTGAAGCTTTCTTT. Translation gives CASRVGGRTEAFF.

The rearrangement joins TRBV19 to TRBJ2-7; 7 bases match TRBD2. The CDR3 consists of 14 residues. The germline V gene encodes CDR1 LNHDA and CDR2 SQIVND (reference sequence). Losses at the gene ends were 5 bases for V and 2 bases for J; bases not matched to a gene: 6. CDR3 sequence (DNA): TGTGCCAGTAGTCCGCGGGGGAGAACCTACGAGCAGTACTTC. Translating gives CASSPRGRTYEQYF.

Here the CDR3 DNA reads TGTGCCAGCAGCGTAGGTGAGACTATGAACACTGAAGCTTTCTTT. Its protein is CASSVGETMNTEAFF. This chain uses TRBV9 with TRBJ1-1; D gene uncertain. V lost 0 bases, J lost 0 bases, and 9 bases lay in between. CDR3 size: 15 residues. Germline V gene sequence: CDR1 SGDLS, CDR2 YYNGEE.

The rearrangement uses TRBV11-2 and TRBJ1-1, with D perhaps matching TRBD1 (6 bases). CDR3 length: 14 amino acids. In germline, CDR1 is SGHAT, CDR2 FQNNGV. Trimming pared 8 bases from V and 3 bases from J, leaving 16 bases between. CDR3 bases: TGTGCCAGCCGATCAGGACAGATTCACACTGAAGCTTTCTTT. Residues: CASRSGQIHTEAFF. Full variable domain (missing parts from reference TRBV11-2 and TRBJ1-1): EAGVAQSPRYKIIEKRQSVAFWCNPISGHATLYWYQQILGQGPKLLIQFQNNGVVDDSQLPKDRFSAERLKGVDSTLKIQPAKLEDSAVYLCASRSGQIHTEAFFGQGTRLTVV.

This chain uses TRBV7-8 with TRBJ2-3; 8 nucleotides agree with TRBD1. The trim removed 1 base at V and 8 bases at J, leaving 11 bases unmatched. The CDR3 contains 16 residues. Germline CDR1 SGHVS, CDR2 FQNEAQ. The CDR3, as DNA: TGTGCCAGCAGCTTAGAGGGACAGGTCGTCGTAAGTACGCAGTATTTT. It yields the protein CASSLEGQVVVSTQYF. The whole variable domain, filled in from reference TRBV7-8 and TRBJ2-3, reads GAGVSQSPRYKVAKRGQDVALRCDPISGHVSLFWYQQALGQGPEFLTYFQNEAQLDKSGLPSDRFFAERPEGSVSTLKIQRTQQEDSAVYLCASSLEGQVVVSTQYFGPGTRLTVL.

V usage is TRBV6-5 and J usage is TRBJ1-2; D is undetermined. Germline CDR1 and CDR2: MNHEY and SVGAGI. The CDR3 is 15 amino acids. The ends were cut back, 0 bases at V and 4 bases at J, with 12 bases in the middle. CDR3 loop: CASSYSGGSRYGYTF. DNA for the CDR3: TGTGCCAGCAGTTACTCGGGAGGCAGCCGCTATGGCTACACCTTC.

The DNA for the CDR3 is TGTGCCAGCAGTGACGGGACAGGGAATGAAAAACTGTTTTTT. Translating it yields CASSDGTGNEKLFF. The chain joins TRBV2 to TRBJ1-4; 9 bases are shared with TRBD1. V trimming: 3 bases; J trimming: 5 bases; junction bases outside the gene matches: 1. The CDR3 has 14 amino acids. The germline V gene has CDR1 SNHLY and CDR2 FYNNEI.

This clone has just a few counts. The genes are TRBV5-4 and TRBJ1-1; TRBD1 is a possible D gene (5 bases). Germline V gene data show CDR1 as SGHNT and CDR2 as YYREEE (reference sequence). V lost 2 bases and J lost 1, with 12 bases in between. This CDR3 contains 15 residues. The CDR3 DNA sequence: TGTGCCAGCAGCTTAGCGGGACTGGGGAACACTGAAGCTTTCTTT. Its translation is CASSLAGLGNTEAFF.

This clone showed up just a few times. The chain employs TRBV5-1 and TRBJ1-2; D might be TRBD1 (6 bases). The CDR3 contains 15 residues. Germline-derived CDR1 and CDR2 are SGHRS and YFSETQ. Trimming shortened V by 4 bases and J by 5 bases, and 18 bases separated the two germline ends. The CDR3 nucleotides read TGCGCCAGCAGCCCCCCCCCGGGACATCCTTATGGCTACACCTTC. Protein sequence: CASSPPPGHPYGYTF. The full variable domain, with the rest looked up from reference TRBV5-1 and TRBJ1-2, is KAGVTQTPRYLIKTRGQQVTLSCSPISGHRSVSWYQQTPGQGLQFLFEYFSETQRNKGNFPGRFSGRQFSNSRSEMNVSTLELGDSALYLCASSPPPGHPYGYTFGSGTRLTVV.

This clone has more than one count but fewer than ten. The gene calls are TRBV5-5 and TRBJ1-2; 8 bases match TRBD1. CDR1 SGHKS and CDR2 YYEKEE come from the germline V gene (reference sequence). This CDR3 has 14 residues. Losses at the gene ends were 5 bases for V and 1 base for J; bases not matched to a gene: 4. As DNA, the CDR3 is TGTGCCAGCAGGATAGGACAGGGTAACTATGGCTACACCTTC. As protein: CASRIGQGNYGYTF.

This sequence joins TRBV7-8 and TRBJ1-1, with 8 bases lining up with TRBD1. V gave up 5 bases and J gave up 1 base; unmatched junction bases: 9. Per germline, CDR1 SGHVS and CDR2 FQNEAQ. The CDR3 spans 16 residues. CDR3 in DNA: TGTGCCAGCAGCCCGCGACAGGGGCGAGGGAACACTGAAGCTTTCTTT. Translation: CASSPRQGRGNTEAFF.

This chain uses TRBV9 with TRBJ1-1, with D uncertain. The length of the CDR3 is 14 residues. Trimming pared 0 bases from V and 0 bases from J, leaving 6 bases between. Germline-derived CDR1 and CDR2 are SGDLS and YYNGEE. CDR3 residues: CASSVAELNTEAFF. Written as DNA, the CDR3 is TGTGCCAGCAGCGTAGCAGAACTGAACACTGAAGCTTTCTTT.

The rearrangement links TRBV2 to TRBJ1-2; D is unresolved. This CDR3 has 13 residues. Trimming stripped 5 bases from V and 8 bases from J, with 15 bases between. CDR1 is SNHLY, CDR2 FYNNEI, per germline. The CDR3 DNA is TGTGCCAGCAGTTCAGAGGCCCCGGGAGGCTACACCTTC. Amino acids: CASSSEAPGGYTF.

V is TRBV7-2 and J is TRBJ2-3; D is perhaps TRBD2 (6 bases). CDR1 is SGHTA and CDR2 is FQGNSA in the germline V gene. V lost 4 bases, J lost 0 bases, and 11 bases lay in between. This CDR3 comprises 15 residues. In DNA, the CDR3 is TGTGCCAGCAGCTCGGACTATCTGAGCACAGATACGCAGTATTTT. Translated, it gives CASSSDYLSTDTQYF.